These T cell receptor beta chains were read from a single sample in a study of T-cell memory formation after mild COVID-19. TCRdb re-called the 5' RACE reads through MiXCR, storing one row per CDR3 protein. The table has roughly 130,000 distinct CDR3 sequences, approximately 15% seen once. What was sequenced was PBMCs or a T cell subset sorted from them (not recorded which). The origin of the receptors is a man between 18 and 35 years old who had mild COVID-19 (a few samples of this study predate the infection). Cell type and time point are not known. Each CDR3 is given without its conserved first and last residue. Some rows have no size entry. The others give once, few or many, or a class for an expanded clone.

V gene	J gene	clone size	CDR3 protein
TRBV4-1	TRBJ2-2	few	ASEDTGELF
TRBV4-2	TRBJ2-7	.	ASSQDVETGEQY
TRBV4-3	TRBJ2-4	few	ASSQGFDRGQY
TRBV20-1	TRBJ2-7	.	SASTGPPEQY
TRBV7-3	TRBJ2-1	.	ASSAPAGGSVEQF
TRBV27	TRBJ1-2	.	ASSQDTRVYGYT
TRBV4-2	TRBJ2-5	.	ASSPIGQGKEETQY
TRBV21-1	TRBJ1-5	.	ASRNRDDRPSLPQH
TRBV7-2	TRBJ2-1	.	ASSPPGQGAHNEQF
TRBV11-2	TRBJ2-5	many	ASSLGRQIGTQY
TRBV7-2	TRBJ2-5	few	ASSPRGPTQETQY
TRBV12-3/TRBV12-4	TRBJ1-2	few	ASTFGTGGYT
TRBV20-1	TRBJ1-1	many	SAGDTPEAF
TRBV6-5	TRBJ1-1	few	ASITWGQGTEAF
TRBV4-1	TRBJ1-6	few	ASSPQALNSPLH
TRBV18	TRBJ1-1	.	ASSPFRGVDTEAF
TRBV2	TRBJ2-5	few	ASSLTASYQETQY
TRBV3-1	TRBJ2-3	.	ASRRQSTDTQY
TRBV11-2	TRBJ2-6	few	ASSPRRLNDRPNSGANVLT
TRBV7-2	TRBJ1-3	many	ASSPTGAGNTIY
TRBV5-1	TRBJ1-1	many	ASSLGDRGQAF
TRBV9	TRBJ2-2	.	ASSVVGRMEAGELF
TRBV4-1	TRBJ1-6	.	ASSQVFAGRVSPLH
TRBV12-3/TRBV12-4	TRBJ2-1	.	ASSRTSDEQF
TRBV7-2	TRBJ1-6	.	ASSLDWRDSPLH
TRBV29-1	TRBJ2-6	few	SVERVTGANVLT
TRBV7-3	TRBJ1-1	.	ASSQGQGEAF